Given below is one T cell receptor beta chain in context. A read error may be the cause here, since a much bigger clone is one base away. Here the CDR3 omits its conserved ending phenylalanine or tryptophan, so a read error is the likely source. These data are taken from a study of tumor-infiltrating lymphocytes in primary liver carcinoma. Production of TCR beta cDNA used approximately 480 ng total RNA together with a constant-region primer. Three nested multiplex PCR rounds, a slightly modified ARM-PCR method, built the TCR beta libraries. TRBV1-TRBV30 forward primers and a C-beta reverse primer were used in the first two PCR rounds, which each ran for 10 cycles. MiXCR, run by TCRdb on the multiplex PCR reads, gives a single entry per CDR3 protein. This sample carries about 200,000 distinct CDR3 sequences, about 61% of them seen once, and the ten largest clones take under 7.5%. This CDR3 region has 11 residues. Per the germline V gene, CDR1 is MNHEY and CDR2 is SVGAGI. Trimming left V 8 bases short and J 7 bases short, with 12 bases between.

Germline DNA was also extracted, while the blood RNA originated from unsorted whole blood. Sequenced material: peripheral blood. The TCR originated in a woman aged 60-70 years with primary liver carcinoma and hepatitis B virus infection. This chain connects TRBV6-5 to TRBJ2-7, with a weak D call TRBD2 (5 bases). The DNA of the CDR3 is TGTGCCAGCCCCCGGGATGGGGAGCAGTACTTG. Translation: CASPRDGEQYL.